This T cell receptor beta chain was captured by sequencing in a study of CD8+CD57+ T cells in acquired aplastic anemia. Genomic DNA, serving as template, underwent TCR beta VDJ and CDR3 profiling. TCRdb reprocessed the reads via MiXCR and lists one record per CDR3 protein. This sample has under 200,000 distinct CDR3 sequences, with about 50% found just once. General study findings and limits: Around 30 was the count of CD8+ CDR3 sequences that patients shared with controls. A significant difference in CD8+ Simpson's diversity between patients and controls was not found.

Selection for sequencing was limited to patients who had shown CD8+CD57+ cell expansion by flow cytometry. Severe acquired aplastic anemia was present in all patients. This clonotype has more than one count but fewer than ten. Its antigen remains unidentified. Input material: sorted CD4+, CD8+, or CD8+CD57+ T cells (not recorded which) from PBMCs. This clonotype was obtained from a human donor with aplastic anemia.

In DNA form, the CDR3 reads TGTGCCAGTAGTATAGATCGTGGTCAGCCCCAGCATTTT. Its translation is CASSIDRGQPQHF. The V call is TRBV19, the J call TRBJ1-5; D is unresolved. The CDR3 consists of 13 residues. From germline, CDR1 is LNHDA and CDR2 SQIVND (reference sequence). V dropped 0 bases and J dropped 6 bases, with 6 bases sitting between them.